The 17 T cell receptor beta chains below come from one sample, sequenced in a study of blood T cell repertoires in COVID-19. Clones were read by immunoSEQ multiplex PCR, and TCRdb kept only the in-frame ones, dropping some. Of 100,000 to 150,000 clones in the sample, roughly 69% were seen once. Sequencing was carried out using peripheral blood. Receptors were obtained from a woman between 65 and 79 years old with acute or convalescent COVID-19.

This clone appeared a few times. V is TRBV5-5 and J is TRBJ1-2, with 8 bases that match TRBD1. The junction had 5 bases not matched to a gene; V was cut back by 4 bases and J by 6 bases. The CDR3 contains 13 residues. The germline gives CDR1 SGHKS, CDR2 YYEKEE (reference sequence). The CDR3 DNA follows: TGTGCCAGCAGCCCGCGGACAGGGAATGGCTACACCTTC. It specifies CASSPRTGNGYTF.

V is TRBV18 and J is TRBJ2-3, with 7 bases fitting TRBD1. CDR1 and CDR2 from the germline V gene are KGHSH and LQKENI. The trim removed 5 bases at V and 2 bases at J, leaving 10 bases unmatched. CDR3 length equals 16 residues. CDR3 nucleotide sequence: TGTGCCAGCTCATCCACAGGGGATTGGGTCACAGATACGCAGTATTTT. It translates to CASSSTGDWVTDTQYF.

This chain joins TRBV11-2 and TRBJ1-5, with D possibly TRBD1 on 5 matching bases. Germline V gives CDR1 SGHAT, CDR2 FQNNGV. The CDR3 covers 15 residues. V was shortened by 5 bases and J by 4 bases, with 15 bases between the two germline ends. The CDR3, as DNA: TGTGCCAGCAGCCAATCGATCGACAGAAATCAGCCCCAGCATTTT. This gives the protein CASSQSIDRNQPQHF.

Only one count was recorded for this clone. V gene TRBV10-3 combines with J gene TRBJ2-3, with 9 positions matching TRBD1. V was pared by 4 bases and J by 0 bases, with 5 bases of the junction left unmatched. CDR3 length equals 16 residues. Germline V gene lookup returns CDR1 ENHRY and CDR2 SYGVKD. CDR3 amino acids: CAISVRTGESTDTQYF. The CDR3, as DNA: TGTGCCATCAGTGTCCGGACAGGGGAGAGCACAGATACGCAGTATTTT.

This clone was seen a single time. This specimen includes other DNA sequences encoding the same CDR3. The chain joins TRBV9 to TRBJ2-2; D is perhaps TRBD2 (6 bases). This CDR3 spans 13 amino acids. CDR1 is SGDLS, CDR2 YYNGEE, per germline. Trimming pared 2 bases from V and 4 bases from J, leaving 6 bases between. This chain's CDR3 is CASSVGGTGELFF. Written as DNA, the CDR3 is TGTGCCAGCAGCGTCGGGGGCACCGGGGAGCTGTTTTTT.

This clone appeared many times. The J gene is TRBJ1-2, the V gene TRBV11-2; 8 nucleotides align to TRBD1. Germline V lookup: CDR1 SGHAT, CDR2 FQNNGV. The V and J ends lost 5 bases and 4 bases, in that order; junction bases with no gene match: 6. The CDR3 sequence is 14 residues long. The CDR3 sequence is CASSLTGEGYGYTF. The CDR3 coding sequence is TGTGCCAGCAGCCTGACAGGGGAAGGCTATGGCTACACCTTC.

The chain links TRBV5-1 to TRBJ2-6, with D perhaps matching TRBD2 (6 bases). Trimming shortened V by 4 bases and J by 1 base, and 15 bases separated the two germline ends. Looked up from germline, CDR1 is SGHRS and CDR2 is YFSETQ. CDR3 size: 17 residues. CDR3 amino acids: CASSAGPVRSGANVLTF. In DNA form, the CDR3 reads TGCGCCAGCAGCGCGGGGCCAGTCAGATCTGGGGCCAACGTCCTGACTTTC.

V and J are TRBV28 and TRBJ1-1; no clear D. Germline CDR1 and CDR2: MDHEN and SYDVKM. Trimming removed 2 bases from V and 4 bases from J, with 11 bases in between. The CDR3 has 14 residues. The CDR3 loop is CASSLGQHGTEAFF. In DNA form, the CDR3 reads TGTGCCAGCAGTTTAGGGCAACACGGCACTGAAGCTTTCTTT.

This sequence joins TRBV3-1 (or the pseudogene TRBV3-2) and TRBJ2-5, with a weak D call TRBD1 (5 bases). This CDR3 spans 15 amino acids. Germline V gives CDR1 LGHDT, CDR2 YNNKEL (reference sequence). V was shortened by 1 base and J by 5 bases, with 14 bases between the two germline ends. For the CDR3, the DNA is TGTGCCAGCAGCCAAGGGACACTACCGCGGGAGACCCAGTACTTC. Translated: CASSQGTLPRETQYF.

The rearrangement uses TRBV6-8 and TRBJ2-1, with D perhaps matching TRBD2 (6 bases). CDR3 length: 16 amino acids. Trimming shortened V by 7 bases and J by 3 bases, and 19 bases separated the two germline ends. CDR1 is MNHGY and CDR2 is SAAAGT in the germline V gene. The chain's CDR3 is CASIRGRDWDYNEQFF. The CDR3 DNA sequence: TGTGCCAGCATAAGGGGCCGGGACTGGGACTACAATGAGCAGTTCTTC.

The CDR3, as DNA: TGCGCCAGCAGCCAGGCGCAGGGAGGTCAGCCCCAGCATTTT. Translation: CASSQAQGGQPQHF. The chain couples TRBV4-1 to TRBJ1-5; D is perhaps TRBD1 (5 bases). V was clipped by 3 bases and J by 6 bases, with 12 bases between them. CDR1 and CDR2 (germline): MGHRA, YSYEKL. The CDR3 contains 14 residues.

The chain has TRBV4-1 and TRBJ1-6; TRBD1 matches 9 bases. The CDR3 is 15 residues long. Germline assignment: CDR1 MGHRA and CDR2 YSYEKL. The V segment lost 4 bases and the J segment 6 bases; nucleotides outside the gene matches: 4. The CDR3 loop is CASSPRTGVNSPLHF. The CDR3 DNA follows: TGCGCCAGCAGCCCTAGGACAGGGGTTAATTCACCCCTCCACTTT.

This rearrangement joins TRBV7-9 to TRBJ1-1; 8 bases map to TRBD1. With V trimmed by 5 bases and J by 10 bases, 3 bases remained unmatched. Germline loops: CDR1 SEHNR, CDR2 FQNEAQ (reference sequence). This CDR3 comprises 11 residues. CDR3 sequence (DNA): TGTGCCAGCAGCCCCGGGACAGGAGCTTTCTTT. Protein sequence: CASSPGTGAFF. Looking up the rest from reference TRBV7-9 and TRBJ1-1 gives the full variable domain: DTGVSQNPRHKITKRGQNVTFRCDPISEHNRLYWYRQTLGQGPEFLTYFQNEAQLEKSRLLSDRFSAERPKGSFSTLEIQRTEQGDSAMYLCASSPGTGAFFGQGTRLTVV.

The rearrangement uses TRBV14 and TRBJ2-3; D is possibly TRBD1 (5 bases). CDR1 and CDR2 (germline): SGHDN, FVKESK. The CDR3 totals 15 residues. The V end lost 1 base, the J end lost 5 bases, and 13 bases lay between the germline ends. CDR3 coding DNA: TGTGCCAGCAGCCAAGCAGGGCCCCCCGGAGATACGCAGTATTTT. It translates to CASSQAGPPGDTQYF.

V usage is TRBV5-8 and J usage is TRBJ2-1; no clear D. The V end was cut by 3 bases, the J end by 3 bases, with 4 bases between. The CDR3 length is 12 residues. Germline V gene sequence: CDR1 SGHTS, CDR2 YDEGEE. The CDR3 reads CASSSFYNEQFF. CDR3 nucleotides: TGTGCCAGCAGCTCCTTCTACAATGAGCAGTTCTTC.

The V and J genes are TRBV9 and TRBJ1-6; 7 nucleotides align to TRBD1. V dropped 4 bases and J dropped 5; count of bases not matched to a gene: 3. This CDR3 is 14 amino acids long. CDR1 and CDR2 (germline): SGDLS, YYNGEE. The DNA of the CDR3 is TGTGCCAGCAGCCCGGGGACAGATAATTCACCCCTCCACTTT. Its translation: CASSPGTDNSPLHF.

This clone was picked up a small number of times. The CDR3 DNA sequence: TGTGCCAGCAGCCAATTTACTACAGGGTTACGAGAAAAACTGTTTTTT. It encodes CASSQFTTGLREKLFF. The chain combines TRBV14 with TRBJ1-4, with D tentatively TRBD1 (6 bases). V lost 2 bases to trimming and J lost 8 bases, with 18 bases between them. The CDR3 consists of 16 residues. Germline CDR1 is SGHDN and CDR2 is FVKESK.